Presented here are 2 T cell receptor beta chains from one specimen sequenced in a study of CD8+CD57+ T cells in acquired aplastic anemia. CDR3 and TCR beta VDJ profiling relied on a genomic DNA template. TCRdb reprocessed the reads with MiXCR, giving one entry per CDR3 protein. Among fewer than 150,000 distinct CDR3 sequences listed, more than 40% were seen once. The material sequenced was sorted CD4+, CD8+, or CD8+CD57+ T cells (not recorded which) from PBMCs. Every receptor here comes from a human donor in good health, serving as a control.

Concerning this clonotype itself: With a much larger clone just one base away, this may be a read error. The chain carries TRBV6-1 and TRBJ2-5; D is unresolved. Germline V gives CDR1 MNHNS, CDR2 SASEGT. The V end lost 4 bases, the J end lost 5 bases, and 14 bases lay between the germline ends. This CDR3 is 14 amino acids long. DNA for the CDR3: TGTGCCAGCAGTGGAACCCCCTCGGTGGAGACCCAGTACTTC. Its protein product is CASSGTPSVETQYF.

Ten or more counts support this clonotype. This sequence joins TRBV12-3 or TRBV12-4 and TRBJ2-5, with D perhaps matching TRBD2 (7 bases). V lost 7 bases and J 4 bases, leaving 13 bases between the germline ends. The CDR3 contains 13 residues. CDR3 amino acids: CASTQGGRETQYF. Written as DNA, the CDR3 is TGTGCCAGCACACAGGGAGGGAGAGAGACCCAGTACTTC.